This is a list of T cell receptor beta chains from one sample in a study of vaccination and CD4 T cells after COVID-19. No antigen has been identified for these receptors. Using its own MiXCR run on the PCR reads, TCRdb lists one record per CDR3 protein. The table records about 8,800 distinct CDR3 sequences, around 50% of them present only once. The sample consisted of CD4+ T cells from blood, cultured in vitro. All receptors derive from a human donor who had recovered from COVID-19. The CDR3 runs from the conserved cysteine through the conserved F or W. Each record gives: J gene, V gene, clone size, CDR3 protein. Clone size is given for some rows only: seen once, a few or many times, or a class if the clone is expanded.

TRBJ2-7,TRBV11-2,few,CASSLSGQGAEQYF
TRBJ1-2,TRBV11-2,.,CASSYPAGANYGYTF
TRBJ1-5,TRBV6-5,once,CASSNSGTGGNQPQHF
TRBJ1-1,TRBV18,.,CASSPVQAGPNTEAFF
TRBJ2-5,TRBV2,few,CASRSRGFQETQYF
TRBJ2-7,TRBV7-2,few,CASSFQLTATYEQYF
TRBJ2-7,TRBV27,few,CASSLDPGTAYEQYF
TRBJ1-6,TRBV5-1,few,CASSLYGSGGYNSPLHF
TRBJ2-7,TRBV7-2,.,CASSFLAGTTYEQYF
TRBJ1-2,TRBV6-1,few,CASSERLYGYTF
TRBJ1-2,TRBV24-1,few,CATSDPQARGYTF
TRBJ2-7,TRBV15,few,CATSRVQDYEQYF
TRBJ1-5,TRBV6-1,few,CASSVTLYSNQPQHF
TRBJ1-2,TRBV29-1,medium-sized,CSFQHRPNYGYTF
TRBJ2-1,TRBV12-3/TRBV12-4,.,CASSWTSGGANEQFF
TRBJ2-2,TRBV20-1,few,CSASGLNTGELFF
TRBJ1-1,TRBV20-1,.,CSARGGGNTEAFF
TRBJ2-7,TRBV10-2,.,CASSRQQDYEQYF
TRBJ2-4,TRBV10-1,medium-sized,CASSRSGTGSDIQYF
TRBJ2-5,TRBV7-9,few,CASMRGVYETQYF
TRBJ1-1,TRBV19,once,CASRQIGTGEGEAFF
TRBJ1-5,TRBV19,few,CASSTTGALYQPQHF
TRBJ2-2,TRBV2,.,CASRGQAETGELFF
TRBJ1-1,TRBV20-1,few,CSASSGRNTEAFF
TRBJ1-2,TRBV20-1,.,CSATLQGASGYTF
TRBJ1-1,TRBV11-3,.,CASSPGQGRAFF
TRBJ1-5,TRBV20-1,few,CSARDFRSNQPQHF
TRBJ2-3,TRBV18,.,CASSPKTGLPRAADTQYF
TRBJ2-5,TRBV7-7,.,CASSPLGRGEETQYF
TRBJ2-7,TRBV10-1,.,CASSGDGGQQYF
TRBJ1-1,TRBV6-1,.,CASSRLMEGNTEAFF
TRBJ2-3,TRBV12-3/TRBV12-4,.,CASSRDRGPTDTQYF
TRBJ2-2,TRBV6-1,medium-sized,CASRSPGGELFF
TRBJ2-3,TRBV5-4,.,CASRRSGEDTQYF
TRBJ2-3,TRBV6-1,.,CASSEIWLAGADTQYF
TRBJ1-2,TRBV28,.,CASRSPNDVYGGTGALANYGYTF
TRBJ1-1,TRBV6-5,few,CASSFDRVNTEAFF
TRBJ1-1,TRBV6-5,.,CASSYTGQGSEAFF
TRBJ2-7,TRBV6-1,.,CASRRDSAGEQYF
TRBJ2-2,TRBV7-9,.,CASSLWESNTGELFF
TRBJ2-7,TRBV20-1,.,CSALGQGSYEQYF
TRBJ1-5,TRBV5-8,few,CASSLPGVLNQPQHF
TRBJ2-5,TRBV3-1,.,CASSPTLDSAGETQYF
TRBJ2-4,TRBV20-1,few,CSARGGLGQGKPVAKNIQYF
TRBJ1-5,TRBV12-3/TRBV12-4,.,CASGWTGGRSNQPQHF
TRBJ1-2,TRBV20-1,few,CSAGRQTYGYTF
TRBJ1-2,TRBV10-3,large,CAISGGDRKNYGYTF
TRBJ2-1,TRBV7-3,.,CASSLDRLALEQFF
TRBJ2-1,TRBV7-6,.,CASSLANTGNEQFF
TRBJ2-5,TRBV18,.,CASSPMAKGTQYF